This T cell receptor beta chain came from a study of beta chain features in type 1 diabetes (dated by TCRdb to 2017 to 2018). Study-level background: Patients and healthy donors did not differ in mean age, gender distribution, total cell number or subset yield. Regulatory and stem cell-like memory subsets were isolated from only 8 patients and roughly eight healthy donors, whereas naive and central memory subsets came from all 30 or so donors. In the study, recently diagnosed type 1 diabetes patients and matched healthy donors were compared on the TCRB repertoires of their sorted circulating CD4+ T cell subsets. A total of roughly 99,000,000 sorted cells were examined across all samples, and the number of cells per subset was strongly correlated with RNA yield.

General findings and caveats noted by the study authors: A moderate but significant shortening of TCRB CDR3 length was observed in type 1 diabetes patients in all four CD4+ subsets. Because small numbers of individuals were included in the HLA sub-analyses, any influence of HLA type on TCRB rearrangement was left unresolved. Naive, central memory and regulatory TCRB repertoires appeared more similar among patients than among healthy donors. At VDJ recombination sites, patients with type 1 diabetes made fewer insertions and deleted more nucleotides, a pattern implying thymic rearrangement abnormalities. Because cDNA rather than genomic DNA was sequenced, highly expressing activated cells could have been over-represented, although no difference in activation and CD3 levels was found between groups. Shorter templates might have been favored by PCR, but patient and control samples were amplified and corrected together, so both groups would have been affected equally by any skew.

All of the isolated RNA was reverse transcribed with the High Capacity cDNA Reverse Transcription Kit, so expressed TCRB transcripts were sequenced. Deep immunoSEQ sequencing was performed on naive, central memory and regulatory T cell samples, with an average of roughly 3.6 million total reads per sample. Sorted cells were lysed in RLT buffer and RNA was extracted with DNase-treated RNeasy Micro or Mini kits, depending on cell number. Each cell subset was processed separately to prevent cross-contamination, with patient and healthy donor samples processed together. TCRB sequences were amplified from cDNA with the immunoSEQ multiplex PCR, producing 87-bp fragments spanning the CDR3 region. The amplicons were sequenced using the Illumina HiSeq platform. Per the authors' processing: PCR bias was corrected computationally using synthetic template baselines, and reads within Hamming distance 2 were collapsed, with unmergeable singletons discarded. Reads were aligned against IMGT so that V, D and J genes, CDR3 length and insertions or deletions at six rearrangement sites could be assigned. Clonotype counts were normalized to sorted cell number within each subset before computing true diversity and Gini coefficients with the tcR R package. The overlap coefficient, calculated on TCRB nucleotide sequences, was used to quantify repertoire sharing. TCRdb took over this immuneACCESS table, retaining in-frame rearrangements with V and J assigned. Such tables are incomplete; in checked studies, under half of the missing clones stem from an unresolved V gene, and the remainder is unexplained. That table furnishes V, J and clone size, whereas the DNA furnished D and trimming. This sample comprises about 180,000 clones, about 13% of them detected only once. Approximately 0.64% of the sample comes from the top ten.

Note on this clone: Its antigen is currently not known. One base away there is no much larger clone; base qualities are not given.

A single peripheral blood draw of around 0.11 L on average was collected from each donor into heparinised tubes. Using a panel that included CD45RO, CCR7, CD25, CD127, CD95 and CD27, naive, central memory, regulatory and stem cell-like memory CD4+ T cells were sorted on a BD FACSAria II. Every sorted population had a purity above 95%. PBMCs were isolated immediately by Lymphoprep density gradient centrifugation and stained directly without culture. Samples were stained and sorted in pairs, with one healthy donor and one patient per experiment, so that batch effects were minimized. CDR1 and CDR2, looked up from the germline V gene (reference sequence), are SEHNR and FQNEAQ. From its cysteine to its phenylalanine, the CDR3 spans 14 amino acids. Of all the DNA, just the CDR3 is kept, 42 bases in frame from base 1. V is cut back by 4 bases and J by 2 bases, with 3 bases in the junction unmatched.

Recombination linked TRBV7-9 to TRBJ2-7, with 9 junctional bases fitting TRBD1. Sequencing used central memory CD4+ T cells from blood. The sequence derives from a woman aged 18-29 years in good health. The CDR3 region reads CASSWGDRAYEQYF. The base sequence is TGTGCCAGCAGCTGGGGGGACAGGGCCTACGAGCAGTACTTC.